The clone carrying this T cell receptor beta chain was observed at least ten times. This record comes from a study of prognosis after radiotherapy for stage I lung cancer. Collection of peripheral blood, in a volume of roughly 6 milliliters, was performed at each of two time points. From genomic DNA, two-round multiplex PCR was used to amplify TCR beta CDR3. Primers were specific to each TRBV and TRBJ gene in first-round PCR. TCRdb ran MiXCR on the multiplex PCR reads and lists one entry per CDR3 protein. The data contain about 22,000 distinct CDR3 sequences, roughly 40% of them singletons. CDR3 length equals 15 residues. Germline CDR1 is MNHNS and CDR2 is SASEGT. Trimming removed 6 bases from V and 6 bases from J; junction bases left unmatched: 12.

The sequence came from a donor of 50 years or more with non-small cell lung cancer. This sample comprised PBMCs, obtained before or after stereotactic body radiation therapy (not recorded which). The chain links TRBV6-1 to TRBJ2-7, with 9 bases identical to TRBD1. CDR3 coding DNA: TGTGCCAGCAGCGACTTTGGACAGGGGTCGGCCGAGCAGTACTTC. It specifies CASSDFGQGSAEQYF.